The 29 T cell receptor beta chains in this list originate from one sample, sequenced in a study of beta chain features in type 1 diabetes. General study findings and limits: A moderate, significant TCRB CDR3 shortening appeared in type 1 diabetes across four CD4+ subsets.

As every portion of the isolated RNA was reverse transcribed, the sequencing read expressed TCRB transcripts. Here immunoSEQ multiplex PCR was the method, and the copy in TCRdb shows in-frame clones only, minus some. This table has roughly 150,000 clones, 7% to 9% appearing once. What these receptors recognize is not known. Input material: central memory CD4+ T cells from blood. The receptors derive from a man younger than 35 with type 1 diabetes.

The chain employs TRBV7-2 and TRBJ2-7, with TRBD1 matching over 8 bases. Germline V gene sequence: CDR1 SGHTA, CDR2 FQGNSA. This CDR3 region has 15 residues. With V trimmed by 5 bases and J by 0 bases, 6 bases remained unmatched. CDR3 amino acids: CASSLGTGFSYEQYF. CDR3 bases: TGTGCCAGCAGCCTCGGGACAGGATTCTCCTACGAGCAGTACTTC.

The J gene is TRBJ1-4, the V gene TRBV5-1; D ambiguous. The ends were cut back, 1 base at V and 7 bases at J, with 17 bases in the middle. In germline, CDR1 is SGHRS, CDR2 YFSETQ. This CDR3 is built from 16 residues. The CDR3 coding sequence is TGCGCCAGCAGCTTGAGCCTCGGAGCCTCGAGTGAAAAACTGTTTTTT. Translated, it gives CASSLSLGASSEKLFF.

The chain links TRBV5-1 to TRBJ2-7; D is perhaps TRBD1 (6 bases). The V gene lost 3 bases and the J gene lost 3 bases, with 16 bases spanning the gap. CDR1 SGHRS and CDR2 YFSETQ come from the germline V gene. The CDR3 has 15 residues. CDR3 in DNA: TGCGCCAGCAGCTCCGGACAGTATAACCACTACGAGCAGTACTTC. Protein sequence: CASSSGQYNHYEQYF. The variable domain in full, completed from reference TRBV5-1 and TRBJ2-7, reads KAGVTQTPRYLIKTRGQQVTLSCSPISGHRSVSWYQQTPGQGLQFLFEYFSETQRNKGNFPGRFSGRQFSNSRSEMNVSTLELGDSALYLCASSSGQYNHYEQYFGPGTRLTVT.

This clone was seen ten or more times. The sample carries other DNA sequences with the same CDR3. This chain links TRBV29-1 with TRBJ2-1; no firm D call. Trimming cost V 4 bases and J 6 bases, with 10 bases left between them. This CDR3 comprises 12 residues. Germline CDR1 SQVTM, CDR2 ANQGSEA. The CDR3 is CSVVRSSNEQFF. The CDR3 DNA is TGCAGCGTTGTGAGAAGCTCCAATGAGCAGTTCTTC.

This clone was counted between two and nine times. The V and J genes are TRBV9 and TRBJ1-2; D might be TRBD1 (5 bases). Germline CDR1 SGDLS, CDR2 YYNGEE. This CDR3 has 15 residues. The ends were cut back, 4 bases at V and 2 bases at J, with 15 bases in the middle. The CDR3 here is CASSRQTDPNYGYTF. CDR3 nucleotide sequence: TGTGCCAGCAGCAGGCAGACAGACCCCAACTATGGCTACACCTTC.

This sequence joins TRBV6-5 and TRBJ1-6, with D tentatively TRBD1 (6 bases). Trimming removed 2 bases at V and 8 bases at J, with 13 bases between. Germline values: CDR1 MNHEY, CDR2 SVGAGI. The CDR3 runs 15 residues. The CDR3 sequence: CASSYGQGKHSPLHF. The CDR3 bases are TGTGCCAGCAGTTACGGGCAGGGGAAGCATTCACCCCTCCACTTT.

The J gene is TRBJ2-3, the V gene TRBV11-2; TRBD2 agrees at 7 bases. The ends lost 1 base at V and 1 base at J; junction bases unmatched: 5. The CDR3 sequence is 16 residues long. The V gene's germline CDR1 is SGHAT and CDR2 FQNNGV. The CDR3 coding sequence is TGTGCCAGCAGCTTAGTTAGGGCGGGAGGCACAGATACGCAGTATTTT. Protein: CASSLVRAGGTDTQYF.

This clone was found a few times. The chain carries TRBV30 and TRBJ1-1, with D possibly matching TRBD1 (5 bases). The germline CDR1 and CDR2 sequences are GTSNPN and SVGIG (reference sequence). Trimming removed 3 bases at V and 0 bases at J, with 11 bases between. This CDR3 comprises 14 residues. CDR3 DNA: TGTGCCTGGAGGATGGGGCCGGTGAACACTGAAGCTTTCTTT. Translated: CAWRMGPVNTEAFF.

This clone was counted a few times. The CDR3 loop reads CASRFSGSEYF. CDR3 coding DNA: TGTGCCAGCAGGTTTAGCGGGAGTGAATACTTC. The rearrangement joins TRBV6-5 to TRBJ2-7; 9 positions match TRBD2. CDR1 is MNHEY and CDR2 is SVGAGI in the germline V gene. CDR3 length equals 11 residues. The V gene end was trimmed by 6 bases and the J gene end by 13 bases; junction bases not matched to a gene: 7.

The CDR3 DNA is TGCGCCAGCAGCCAAGGCGAGGGGGGGAAGCAGTACTTC. This encodes CASSQGEGGKQYF. The rearrangement joins TRBV4-3 to TRBJ2-7, with a weak D call TRBD2 (7 bases). V shed 1 base and J shed 8 bases, with 12 bases lying between them. The length of the CDR3 is 13 residues. In germline, CDR1 is LGHNA, CDR2 YSLEER.

This clone was counted between two and nine times. This chain joins TRBV6-6 and TRBJ1-1, with 10 bases that match TRBD1. The germline gives CDR1 MNHNY, CDR2 SVGAGI (reference sequence). The CDR3 totals 16 residues. The V gene end was trimmed by 7 bases and the J gene end by 1 base; junction bases not matched to a gene: 9. CDR3 protein: CASNKRGQGSNTEAFF. CDR3 DNA sequence: TGTGCCAGCAATAAAAGGGGACAGGGGTCGAACACTGAAGCTTTCTTT.

The chain carries TRBV5-1 and TRBJ2-2; maybe TRBD1 (6 bases). Trimming shortened V by 0 bases and J by 1 base, and 10 bases separated the two germline ends. Germline V gene sequence: CDR1 SGHRS, CDR2 YFSETQ. This CDR3 spans 16 amino acids. DNA of the CDR3: TGCGCCAGCAGCTTGGATGGACAGTTGAACACCGGGGAGCTGTTTTTT. Its protein is CASSLDGQLNTGELFF.

The V gene is TRBV30, the J gene TRBJ1-1; no firm D call. This CDR3 contains 13 residues. With 3 bases removed from V and 0 bases from J, the gap between germline ends came to 8 bases. Looked up from germline, CDR1 is GTSNPN and CDR2 is SVGIG (reference sequence). Here the CDR3 DNA reads TGTGCCTGGAGCAAGCTTCTGAACACTGAAGCTTTCTTT. Translation gives CAWSKLLNTEAFF.

This clone showed up just a few times. The chain couples TRBV10-3 to TRBJ2-2; the match to TRBD2 covers 12 bases. The CDR3 has 14 residues. The junction had 1 base not matched to a gene; V was cut back by 4 bases and J by 7 bases. Germline V gene data show CDR1 as ENHRY and CDR2 as SYGVKD. Here the CDR3 DNA reads TGTGCCATCAGTGGACTAGCGGGAGACGGGGAGCTGTTTTTT. It is translated as CAISGLAGDGELFF.

This chain links TRBV7-8 with TRBJ2-7; D remains ambiguous. CDR3 length: 14 residues. V was cut by 2 bases and J by 3 bases, with 11 bases left in between. CDR1 and CDR2 (germline): SGHVS, FQNEAQ. The CDR3 is CASSLWSSGYEQYF. Written as DNA, the CDR3 is TGTGCCAGCAGCTTATGGAGCTCGGGCTACGAGCAGTACTTC.

The gene calls are TRBV27 and TRBJ1-2; no definite D call. CDR3 length: 14 residues. The germline V gene has CDR1 MNHEY and CDR2 SMNVEV (reference sequence). With 6 bases removed from V and 8 bases from J, the gap between germline ends came to 19 bases. The CDR3: CASSLHSGREGYTF. The DNA for the CDR3 is TGTGCCAGCAGCCTTCACAGTGGTCGGGAAGGCTACACCTTC.

The gene calls are TRBV4-1 and TRBJ2-1; D unclear. The CDR3 totals 13 residues. Germline CDR1 MGHRA, CDR2 YSYEKL. The V and J ends lost 4 bases and 3 bases respectively, with 7 bases between them. The CDR3 loop is CASSLNSYNEQFF. The CDR3 coding sequence is TGCGCCAGCAGCCTGAACAGCTACAATGAGCAGTTCTTC.

This clone turned up a few times. The same CDR3 arises from other DNA sequences in this sample as well. The chain couples TRBV18 to TRBJ1-2; TRBD1 agrees at 9 bases. Germline values: CDR1 KGHSH, CDR2 LQKENI. The CDR3 runs to 14 residues. V was clipped by 4 bases and J by 2 bases; unmatched bases: 2. CDR3 residues: CASSRDRANYGYTF. The CDR3, as DNA: TGTGCCAGCTCACGGGACAGGGCCAACTATGGCTACACCTTC. Drawing the rest from reference TRBV18 and TRBJ1-2, the complete variable domain is NAGVMQNPRHLVRRRGQEARLRCSPMKGHSHVYWYRQLPEEGLKFMVYLQKENIIDESGMPKERFSAEFPKEGPSILRIQQVVRGDSAAYFCASSRDRANYGYTFGSGTRLTVV.

Points on this clone: One junction end does not reproduce the germline sequence, and a read error may be involved. This chain connects TRBV15 to TRBJ2-1, with D tentatively TRBD1 (6 bases). Germline loops: CDR1 LNHNV, CDR2 YYDKDF (reference sequence). The length of the CDR3 is 12 residues. The CDR3 nucleotides read TGTGGCACCAGGGACACAGCCAATGAGCAGTTCTTC. Its protein is CGTRDTANEQFF.

This clone was recorded at least ten times. The chain uses TRBV7-2 and TRBJ2-5; D call uncertain. The V gene's germline CDR1 is SGHTA and CDR2 FQGNSA. Trimming stripped 5 bases from V and 4 bases from J, with 11 bases between. The CDR3 covers 13 residues. The CDR3 DNA reads TGTGCCAGCAGCCCTGCTAGTCGAGAGACCCAGTACTTC. It codes for CASSPASRETQYF.

The V gene is TRBV5-6, the J gene TRBJ1-6; TRBD1 agrees at 7 bases. The trim removed 0 bases at V and 7 bases at J, leaving 10 bases unmatched. Germline loops: CDR1 SGHDT, CDR2 YYEEEE. This CDR3 has 17 amino acids. The CDR3 loop reads CASSLDPTGARNSPLHF. The CDR3 DNA follows: TGTGCCAGCAGCTTGGATCCCACAGGGGCCAGAAATTCACCCCTCCACTTT. The full variable domain, with the rest looked up from reference TRBV5-6 and TRBJ1-6, is DAGVTQSPTHLIKTRGQQVTLRCSPKSGHDTVSWYQQALGQGPQFIFQYYEEEERQRGNFPDRFSGHQFPNYSSELNVNALLLGDSALYLCASSLDPTGARNSPLHFGNGTRLTVT.

The V gene is TRBV7-6, the J gene TRBJ2-1, with a tentative D call TRBD2 (6 bases). Germline V gives CDR1 SGHVS, CDR2 FNYEAQ. The CDR3 extends over 15 amino acids. V was clipped by 3 bases and J by 2 bases, with 11 bases between them. The CDR3 is CASSFEWGAYNEQFF. The DNA of the CDR3 is TGTGCCAGCAGCTTTGAATGGGGGGCCTACAATGAGCAGTTCTTC.

The rearrangement uses TRBV4-3 and TRBJ1-6, with D perhaps TRBD1 (6 bases). The length of the CDR3 is 16 residues. The germline CDR1 and CDR2 sequences are LGHNA and YSLEER. V lost 4 bases and J 5 bases, leaving 15 bases between the germline ends. The CDR3 reads CASSRDLAGDNSPLHF. CDR3 bases: TGCGCCAGCAGCCGAGATTTGGCAGGGGATAATTCACCCCTCCACTTT.

The CDR3, as DNA: TGTGCCAGCAGTTTAGGGGGGAACTATGGCTACACCTTC. Amino acid sequence: CASSLGGNYGYTF. This chain links TRBV27 with TRBJ1-2; D may be TRBD1 (5 bases). The germline V gene has CDR1 MNHEY and CDR2 SMNVEV (reference sequence). With 2 bases removed from V and 2 bases from J, the gap between germline ends came to 6 bases. This CDR3 region has 13 residues.

A few counts support this clone. The V and J genes are TRBV18 and TRBJ2-2; D is possibly TRBD1 (6 bases). Germline lookup yields CDR1 KGHSH and CDR2 LQKENI. Trimming pared 3 bases from V and 0 bases from J, leaving 14 bases between. This CDR3 has 17 residues. The CDR3, as DNA: TGTGCCAGCTCACCTACCCTACAGGGTGCGAACACCGGGGAGCTGTTTTTT. The encoded protein is CASSPTLQGANTGELFF. The full variable domain, rest sourced from reference TRBV18 and TRBJ2-2, is NAGVMQNPRHLVRRRGQEARLRCSPMKGHSHVYWYRQLPEEGLKFMVYLQKENIIDESGMPKERFSAEFPKEGPSILRIQQVVRGDSAAYFCASSPTLQGANTGELFFGEGSRLTVL.

This clone was found once. The chain has TRBV11-3 and TRBJ2-1, with 7 nucleotides matching TRBD1. Germline-derived CDR1 and CDR2 are SGHNT and YENEEA. CDR3 length equals 15 residues. J was trimmed by 7 bases and V by 8 bases; bases with no gene match: 14. The CDR3 DNA is TGTGCCAGCGGAACAGGGGTGGGTGCATCGAATGAGCAGTTCTTC. It specifies CASGTGVGASNEQFF.

This clone has just a few counts. The chain combines TRBV2 with TRBJ1-1, with D possibly TRBD1 on 6 matching bases. CDR3 length equals 12 residues. Germline assignment: CDR1 SNHLY and CDR2 FYNNEI. V lost 9 bases to trimming and J lost 3 bases, with 11 bases between them. The CDR3 region has the DNA TGTGCCAGAACGTCAGGGGACACTGAAGCTTTCTTT. It translates to CARTSGDTEAFF.

This clone showed up just a few times. The chain carries TRBV4-1 and TRBJ1-5; tentatively, D is TRBD1 (6 bases). V shed 2 bases and J shed 4 bases, with 24 bases lying between them. The V gene's germline CDR1 is MGHRA and CDR2 YSYEKL. The CDR3 runs to 19 residues. CDR3 region: CASSQTPSGVRAGNQPQHF. The CDR3 region has the DNA TGCGCCAGCAGCCAAACCCCTTCAGGGGTTCGAGCGGGAAATCAGCCCCAGCATTTT.

This clone has just a few counts. V is TRBV11-2 and J is TRBJ2-7, with no clear D. CDR3 length equals 15 residues. Germline V gene lookup returns CDR1 SGHAT and CDR2 FQNNGV. Trimming took off 5 bases at V and 3 bases at J, with 17 bases between the two ends. The DNA of the CDR3 is TGTGCCAGCAGCCATGTGGCCACTAAGAACTACGAGCAGTACTTC. Amino acid sequence: CASSHVATKNYEQYF.